A single sample gave rise to the 32 T cell receptor beta chains below, sequenced in a study of blood T cell repertoires in COVID-19. Assay used: immunoSEQ multiplex PCR; TCRdb lists only in-frame clones, some missing. The sample consists of 130,000 to 150,000 clones, around 80% of them appearing once. The sample was peripheral blood. The source of these receptors is a woman aged 55-69 years with acute or convalescent COVID-19.

The chain carries TRBV7-9 and TRBJ2-1, with D possibly TRBD2 on 5 matching bases. The CDR3 sequence is 14 residues long. The germline CDR1 and CDR2 sequences are SEHNR and FQNEAQ (reference sequence). Deletions cut 2 bases from V and 10 bases from J, with 15 bases between. CDR3 DNA: TGTGCCAGCAGCTTACCCTGGGCGGGCAGCGAGCAGTTCTTC. As protein: CASSLPWAGSEQFF.

CDR3 DNA: TGTGCCAGCAGTGAAGAGGGGGGGTATCAGCCCCAGCATTTT. Translating it yields CASSEEGGYQPQHF. This chain joins TRBV25-1 and TRBJ1-5; D is perhaps TRBD1 (6 bases). V was clipped by 2 bases and J by 5 bases, with 10 bases between them. Germline CDR1 MGHDK, CDR2 SYGVNS. The CDR3 totals 14 residues.

This clone appeared a single time. The chain joins TRBV6-1 to TRBJ1-6; TRBD1 matches 9 bases. Germline lookup yields CDR1 MNHNS and CDR2 SASEGT. The CDR3 runs to 17 residues. Trimming cost V 2 bases and J 10 bases; bases outside gene matches: 12. The CDR3 sequence: CASSENEWDRERSPLHF. The CDR3 nucleotides are TGTGCCAGCAGTGAAAATGAATGGGACAGGGAACGCTCACCCCTCCACTTT.

This chain joins TRBV2 and TRBJ2-1, with no clear D. The CDR3 length is 11 residues. Germline V gene sequence: CDR1 SNHLY, CDR2 FYNNEI. V was trimmed by 2 bases and J by 13 bases, leaving 9 bases between them. The DNA for the CDR3 is TGTGCCAGCAGTGAACATGGCCCCCAGTTCTTC. Amino acid sequence: CASSEHGPQFF.

The chain uses TRBV5-8 and TRBJ2-7, with a tentative D call TRBD2 (6 bases). From germline, CDR1 is SGHTS and CDR2 YDEGEE. CDR3 length: 15 residues. Trimming took 5 bases from V and 4 from J, leaving 19 bases between them. The CDR3 region is CASRGISSDRYEQYF. The CDR3 coding sequence is TGTGCCAGCAGAGGTATCTCTAGCGATCGGTACGAGCAGTACTTC.

V usage is TRBV5-4 and J usage is TRBJ2-7; 14 bases align to TRBD2. Trimming at V came to 3 bases and at J to 6 bases, leaving 5 bases not matched to a gene. This CDR3 has 15 residues. The germline CDR1 and CDR2 sequences are SGHNT and YYREEE (reference sequence). The CDR3: CASSSGTSGSSEQYF. In nucleotides, the CDR3 is TGTGCCAGCAGCTCCGGGACTAGCGGGAGTTCCGAGCAGTACTTC.

With regard to this clone: At one end the junction does not follow the germline gene, possibly because of a read error. The chain is built from TRBV20-1 and TRBJ2-1, with 8 bases lining up with TRBD2. CDR3 length equals 11 residues. In germline, CDR1 is DFQATT, CDR2 SNEGSKA (reference sequence). CDR3 coding DNA: TGTAGCGGGGAGTTCTACAATGAGCAGTTCTTC. The encoded protein is CSGEFYNEQFF.

The V gene is TRBV5-1, the J gene TRBJ2-1; 8 bases match TRBD2. CDR3 size: 16 residues. J gave up 0 bases and V 4 bases, and 6 bases lay outside the gene matches. Per the germline V gene, CDR1 is SGHRS and CDR2 is YFSETQ. The CDR3 here is CASSLAGTSSYNEQFF. The DNA for the CDR3 is TGCGCCAGCAGCCTGGCCGGGACTAGCTCCTACAATGAGCAGTTCTTC.

The J gene is TRBJ2-5, the V gene TRBV20-1; D uncertain. The length of the CDR3 is 11 residues. Germline V CDR1 and CDR2: DFQATT, SNEGSKA (reference sequence). V lost 2 bases and J lost 5, with 6 bases in between. Here the CDR3 DNA reads TGCAGTGCTAGACTATTGGAGACCCAGTACTTC. It translates to CSARLLETQYF.

The chain is built from TRBV27 and TRBJ2-1, with 10 nucleotides matching TRBD2. Trimming at V came to 3 bases and at J to 9 bases, leaving 11 bases not matched to a gene. This CDR3 comprises 16 residues. The germline CDR1 and CDR2 sequences are MNHEY and SMNVEV (reference sequence). The DNA of the CDR3 is TGTGCCAGCAGTTTGAGGAATTTACTAGCGGGGCGTGAGCAGTTCTTC. As protein: CASSLRNLLAGREQFF.

V usage is TRBV6-5 and J usage is TRBJ2-1, with TRBD2 identical over 10 bases. CDR3 size: 13 residues. Germline V lookup: CDR1 MNHEY, CDR2 SVGAGI. Trimming at V came to 7 bases and at J to 9 bases, leaving 6 bases not matched to a gene. This chain's CDR3 is CASKVAGGGEQFF. In nucleotides, the CDR3 is TGTGCCAGCAAGGTAGCGGGAGGCGGTGAGCAGTTCTTC.

The chain combines TRBV28 with TRBJ1-1, with D perhaps matching TRBD1 (6 bases). V was pared by 2 bases and J by 6 bases, with 13 bases between. The CDR3 covers 14 residues. Per the germline V gene, CDR1 is MDHEN and CDR2 is SYDVKM. CDR3 loop: CASSLGGARSEAFF. Here the CDR3 DNA reads TGTGCCAGCAGTTTAGGGGGGGCGAGGTCTGAAGCTTTCTTT.

This clone was picked up a small number of times. The chain combines TRBV7-9 with TRBJ2-5, with 7 bases lining up with TRBD1. CDR1 is SEHNR, CDR2 FQNEAQ, per germline (reference sequence). The trim removed 7 bases at V and 5 bases at J, leaving 16 bases unmatched. The CDR3 totals 16 residues. The DNA for the CDR3 is TGTGCCAGCATGCCAACCGGGACAGAGCATGGGGAGACCCAGTACTTC. This translates into CASMPTGTEHGETQYF.

The J gene is TRBJ2-3, the V gene TRBV2, with D possibly matching TRBD2 (6 bases). Between the trimmed V and J ends, which lost 6 bases and 4 bases, there was a span of 20 bases. Germline V gene sequence: CDR1 SNHLY, CDR2 FYNNEI. This CDR3 contains 16 residues. Here the CDR3 DNA reads TGTGCCAGCAGAGTACTAGGCGGGATGATTGCAGATACGCAGTATTTT. As protein: CASRVLGGMIADTQYF.

This chain joins TRBV28 and TRBJ2-1; TRBD2 agrees at 7 bases. The CDR3 has 15 amino acids. V dropped 6 bases and J dropped 6; count of bases not matched to a gene: 11. CDR1 and CDR2 (germline): MDHEN, SYDVKM. The CDR3 is CASRGGAGVSNEQFF. The CDR3 bases are TGTGCCAGCAGAGGAGGCGCGGGAGTTTCCAATGAGCAGTTCTTC. Full variable domain (remainder filled in from reference TRBV28 and TRBJ2-1): DVKVTQSSRYLVKRTGEKVFLECVQDMDHENMFWYRQDPGLGLRLIYFSYDVKMKEKGDIPEGYSVSREKKERFSLILESASTNQTSMYLCASRGGAGVSNEQFFGPGTRLTVL.

This chain joins TRBV27 and TRBJ2-2; D perhaps matches TRBD2 (6 bases). Germline values: CDR1 MNHEY, CDR2 SMNVEV (reference sequence). Trimming took 2 bases from V and 2 from J, leaving 15 bases between them. There are 17 residues in the CDR3. DNA for the CDR3: TGTGCCAGCAGTTTAGGGGGGAGGAGGGGTAACACCGGGGAGCTGTTTTTT. This gives the protein CASSLGGRRGNTGELFF.

The V gene is TRBV9, the J gene TRBJ2-1, with no clear D. Germline CDR1 SGDLS, CDR2 YYNGEE. The CDR3 runs to 15 residues. Trimming left V 2 bases short and J 5 bases short, with 14 bases between. This chain's CDR3 is CASSVSLLENNEQFF. The CDR3 DNA reads as TGTGCCAGCAGCGTGTCCCTTCTAGAGAACAATGAGCAGTTCTTC.

The V gene is TRBV5-4, the J gene TRBJ1-1; 7 nucleotides align to TRBD1. Germline V gene lookup returns CDR1 SGHNT and CDR2 YYREEE (reference sequence). The CDR3 sequence is 13 residues long. V shed 0 bases, J shed 10 bases, and the junction held 6 bases outside the gene matches. The CDR3 DNA is TGTGCCAGCAGCTTGGATCCACAGGGGAGAGCTTTCTTT. The encoded protein is CASSLDPQGRAFF.

The chain employs TRBV5-1 and TRBJ1-4; D is possibly TRBD1 (5 bases). The CDR3 is 17 residues long. V lost 0 bases, J lost 10 bases, and 22 bases lay in between. Germline V gives CDR1 SGHRS, CDR2 YFSETQ. The CDR3 sequence: CASSLAVGSGGSGKLFF. The CDR3 DNA is TGCGCCAGCAGCTTGGCCGTAGGCAGCGGGGGGTCGGGAAAACTGTTTTTT.

The chain has TRBV28 and TRBJ1-2; a weak D match, TRBD1 (6 bases). This CDR3 has 13 residues. Germline V gives CDR1 MDHEN, CDR2 SYDVKM. V dropped 3 bases and J dropped 8 bases, with 13 bases sitting between them. CDR3 sequence (DNA): TGTGCCAGCAGTTTGACAGGAGCGAGGGGCTACACCTTC. Encoded protein: CASSLTGARGYTF.

V is TRBV4-2 and J is TRBJ1-2; 8 nucleotides line up with TRBD1. The V and J ends lost 0 bases and 7 bases, in that order; junction bases with no gene match: 7. This CDR3 contains 15 residues. Per germline, CDR1 LGHNA and CDR2 YNFKEQ. CDR3 in amino acids: CASSQEGDRLAGYTF. CDR3 DNA sequence: TGTGCCAGCAGCCAAGAGGGGGACAGGCTAGCTGGCTACACCTTC.

Concerning this clone: In the same sample, other DNA sequences code for this CDR3. The chain recombines TRBV12-3 or TRBV12-4 with TRBJ2-7, with 7 nucleotides matching TRBD2. The trim removed 5 bases at V and 3 bases at J, leaving 1 base unmatched. The length of the CDR3 is 12 residues. The DNA of the CDR3 is TGTGCCAGCAGTCCGGGGGGCTACGAGCAGTACTTC. Its translation: CASSPGGYEQYF.

The CDR3 DNA follows: TGTGCCAGCAGTGTGGACAGGCCTTACGAGCAGTACTTC. Translation gives CASSVDRPYEQYF. The chain is built from TRBV2 and TRBJ2-7; the match to TRBD1 covers 7 bases. CDR1 SNHLY and CDR2 FYNNEI come from the germline V gene. There are 13 residues in the CDR3. V lost 4 bases and J lost 4; bases outside the gene matches: 4.

Of note for this clone: At one end, the junction sequence differs from germline, possibly due to a read error. This rearrangement joins TRBV7-7 to TRBJ2-7; tentatively, D is TRBD2 (6 bases). This CDR3 is 11 amino acids long. Germline CDR1 and CDR2: SSHAT and FNYEAQ (reference sequence). The DNA of the CDR3 is TGTGCTAGCAGCCGCGGGAAGGGGCAGTACTTC. This translates into CASSRGKGQYF.

CDR3 loop: CASSLRTGNYEQYF. CDR3 nucleotides: TGTGCCAGCAGCCTAAGAACAGGGAACTACGAGCAGTACTTC. The V and J genes are TRBV4-2 and TRBJ2-7; maybe TRBD1 (6 bases). The V end lost 4 bases, the J end lost 3 bases, and 13 bases lay between the germline ends. This CDR3 spans 14 amino acids. Germline V CDR1 and CDR2: LGHNA, YNFKEQ.

V gene TRBV30 combines with J gene TRBJ2-2; TRBD2 is a possible D gene (6 bases). Germline CDR1 and CDR2: GTSNPN and SVGIG (reference sequence). This CDR3 is built from 15 residues. Trimming cost V 4 bases and J 4 bases, with 16 bases left between them. CDR3 nucleotides: TGTGCCTGGAAGGTTGGCGGTAGCGGCACCGGGGAGCTGTTTTTT. It codes for CAWKVGGSGTGELFF.

J is TRBJ1-2 and V is TRBV6-5; D remains ambiguous. CDR1 MNHEY and CDR2 SVGAGI come from the germline V gene. This CDR3 is 14 amino acids long. Trimming cost V 0 bases and J 2 bases, with 7 bases left between them. CDR3 DNA sequence: TGTGCCAGCAGTTACTCTCAACAGAACTATGGCTACACCTTC. Translation: CASSYSQQNYGYTF.

The chain has TRBV7-9 and TRBJ2-7; D is unclear. Germline V gene sequence: CDR1 SEHNR, CDR2 FQNEAQ (reference sequence). With 1 base removed from V and 0 bases from J, the gap between germline ends came to 7 bases. The CDR3 extends over 14 amino acids. The DNA for the CDR3 is TGTGCCAGCAGCTTAGTTTCCGGCTCCTACGAGCAGTACTTC. Translating gives CASSLVSGSYEQYF.

The chain joins TRBV19 to TRBJ1-2, with a weak D call TRBD1 (6 bases). Per the germline V gene, CDR1 is LNHDA and CDR2 is SQIVND (reference sequence). V lost 4 bases and J lost 3, with 24 bases in between. CDR3 length: 18 residues. The CDR3 loop is CASSTRTLQGGTDYGYTF. The CDR3 DNA reads TGTGCCAGTAGTACGCGAACTCTACAGGGTGGAACCGACTATGGCTACACCTTC.

This chain connects TRBV2 to TRBJ1-6; D not resolved. Germline loops: CDR1 SNHLY, CDR2 FYNNEI. The V gene lost 4 bases and the J gene lost 6 bases, with 13 bases spanning the gap. There are 15 residues in the CDR3. The CDR3 protein is CASSGNPAGNSPLHF. For the CDR3, the DNA is TGTGCCAGCAGTGGGAATCCAGCGGGTAATTCACCCCTCCACTTT.

The chain uses TRBV19 and TRBJ2-6, with 8 bases aligning to TRBD1. The CDR3 consists of 16 residues. The germline CDR1 and CDR2 sequences are LNHDA and SQIVND (reference sequence). The ends lost 5 bases at V and 4 bases at J; junction bases unmatched: 7. CDR3 loop: CASSGQGALGANVLTF. CDR3 bases: TGTGCCAGTAGTGGGCAGGGGGCGCTCGGGGCCAACGTCCTGACTTTC.

This clone came up once. The J gene is TRBJ1-5, the V gene TRBV25-1, with unresolved D. V dropped 4 bases and J dropped 2 bases, with 3 bases sitting between them. Germline assignment: CDR1 MGHDK and CDR2 SYGVNS. This CDR3 is built from 12 residues. CDR3 in amino acids: CASSVGNQPQHF. CDR3 nucleotides: TGTGCCAGCAGTGTAGGCAATCAGCCCCAGCATTTT. The variable domain in full, with the rest retrieved from reference TRBV25-1 and TRBJ1-5, is EADIYQTPRYLVIGTGKKITLECSQTMGHDKMYWYQQDPGMELHLIHYSYGVNSTEKGDLSSESTVSRIRTEHFPLTLESARPSHTSQYLCASSVGNQPQHFGDGTRLSIL.